This T cell receptor (beta chain) was recorded in a study of cytomegalovirus exposure and HLA in healthy donors. Findings and caveats of the study: Per a prior analysis, the majority of TCR beta V segments were productive roughly 90% or roughly 30% of the time.

Trimming pared 2 bases from V and 3 bases from J, leaving 8 bases between. Germline-derived CDR1 and CDR2 are MDHEN and SYDVKM. The CDR3 extends over 15 amino acids. This clone was detected only once. What it binds is not known. Vbeta (60) and Jbeta (13) primers were used in the PCR. TCRdb's table, derived via immunoSEQ multiplex PCR, lists solely in-frame clones and lacks some. This table holds 90,000 to 150,000 clones, about 80% found once. The chain links TRBV28 to TRBJ1-6; D is perhaps TRBD1 (5 bases). Sequencing used PBMCs. The sequence derives from a woman aged 40 to 50 in good health and CMV-seropositive. The CDR3 nucleotides read TGTGCCAGCAGTTTAGGTACAGGCTATAATTCACCCCTCCACTTT. Translated: CASSLGTGYNSPLHF.